The rows below give T cell receptor beta chains drawn from one sample of a study of T-cell reconstitution after alpha-beta-depleted transplantation in children. TCRdb recomputed calls from the PCR reads with MiXCR, one row per CDR3 protein. The profile shows some 590,000 distinct CDR3 sequences, roughly a tenth of them singletons. The starting material was PBMCs from the stem cell graft donor, obtained from the stem cell graft. The receptors shown here come from a human donor who donated a stem cell graft to a child with acute myeloid leukemia. Each CDR3 is given with its conserved first and last residue. D genes are given only for firm matches. Clone size is not always given. Where it is, it says once, few, many or a class for expanded clones.

D | J | V | size | DNA | CDR3
TRBD2 | TRBJ2-7 | TRBV3-1 | many | TGTGCCAGCAGCCAAGGACTAGCGGGGGACTACGAGCAGTACTTC | CASSQGLAGDYEQYF
TRBD2 | TRBJ2-3 | TRBV5-1 | - | TGCGCCAGCAGGACCGTTCCACTAGCGGGACGCACAGATACGCAGTATTTT | CASRTVPLAGRTDTQYF
- | TRBJ2-1 | TRBV28 | - | TGTGCCAGCAGACTAGGGGGCTCCTCCCGGGGGGAGCAGTTCTTC | CASRLGGSSRGEQFF
- | TRBJ1-1 | TRBV12-3/TRBV12-4 | many | TGTGCCAGCAGTTTAGGGGGGCCCACTGAAGCTTTCTTT | CASSLGGPTEAFF
- | TRBJ2-1 | TRBV12-3/TRBV12-4 | - | TGTGCCAGCAGTTTAGTCCAGGGTGAGCAGTTCTTC | CASSLVQGEQFF
- | TRBJ1-1 | TRBV10-3 | many | TGTGCCATCAGTGATTGGGAGGGGGACACTGAAGCTTTCTTT | CAISDWEGDTEAFF
- | TRBJ2-7 | TRBV20-1 | few | TGCAGTGCTAGAGATATTAGGGGGGGTGGCGAGCAGTACTTC | CSARDIRGGGEQYF
TRBD1 | TRBJ2-1 | TRBV7-9 | few | TGTGCCAGTAAACCAGGGGGCCATGAGCAGTTCTTC | CASKPGGHEQFF
- | TRBJ2-5 | TRBV5-1 | many | TGCGCCAGCAGCCCCGGCTCAATAGGCCAAGAGACCCAGTACTTC | CASSPGSIGQETQYF
TRBD1 | TRBJ2-3 | TRBV20-1 | few | TGCAGTGCTTCTCGGGGACAGGCGTCAACAGATACGCAGTATTTT | CSASRGQASTDTQYF
TRBD1 | TRBJ1-3 | TRBV7-2 | few | TGTGCCAGCAGCTTAGCATCTACAGGGGCGGGCACCATATATTTT | CASSLASTGAGTIYF
TRBD2 | TRBJ2-1 | TRBV10-3 | few | TGTGCCATCAGTGAAAGGGGCGGGAGTATTAATGAGCAGTTCTTC | CAISERGGSINEQFF
- | TRBJ1-1 | TRBV11-2 | - | TGTGCCAGCAGCGCCCAGACAGCTAATGAAGCTTACTTT | CASSAQTANEAYF
- | TRBJ1-6 | TRBV12-3/TRBV12-4 | few | TGTGCCAGCAGCTCGTGGGGAAACGAAAATTCACCCCTCCACTTT | CASSSWGNENSPLHF
TRBD1 | TRBJ2-2 | TRBV11-3 | few | TGTGCCAGCAGCTTGGGACAGGGTACAATTCCCGGGGAGCTGTTTTTT | CASSLGQGTIPGELFF